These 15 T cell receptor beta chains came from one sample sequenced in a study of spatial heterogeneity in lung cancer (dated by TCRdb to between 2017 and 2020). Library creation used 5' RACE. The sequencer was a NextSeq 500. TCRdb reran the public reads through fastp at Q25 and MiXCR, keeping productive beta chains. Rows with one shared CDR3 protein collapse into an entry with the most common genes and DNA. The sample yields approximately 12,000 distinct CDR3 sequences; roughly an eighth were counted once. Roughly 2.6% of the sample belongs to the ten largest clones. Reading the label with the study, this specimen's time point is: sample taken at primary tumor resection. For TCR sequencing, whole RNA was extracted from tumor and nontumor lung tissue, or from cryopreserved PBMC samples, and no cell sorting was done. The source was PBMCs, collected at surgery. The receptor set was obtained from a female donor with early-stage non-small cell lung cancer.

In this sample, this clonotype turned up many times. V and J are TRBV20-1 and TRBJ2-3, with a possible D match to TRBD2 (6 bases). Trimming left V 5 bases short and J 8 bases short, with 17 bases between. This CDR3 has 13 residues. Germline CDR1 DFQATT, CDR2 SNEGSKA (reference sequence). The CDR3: CSAVAGTSGTQYF. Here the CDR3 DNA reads TGCAGTGCTGTGGCGGGGACCTCGGGTACGCAGTATTTT.

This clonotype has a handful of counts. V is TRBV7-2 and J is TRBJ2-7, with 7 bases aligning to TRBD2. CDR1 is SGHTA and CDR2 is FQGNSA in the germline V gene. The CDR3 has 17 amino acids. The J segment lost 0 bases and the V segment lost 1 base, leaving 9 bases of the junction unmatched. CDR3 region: CASSLGGLAAASYEQYF. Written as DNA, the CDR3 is TGTGCCAGCAGCTTAGGGGGCCTAGCGGCCGCCTCCTACGAGCAGTACTTC.

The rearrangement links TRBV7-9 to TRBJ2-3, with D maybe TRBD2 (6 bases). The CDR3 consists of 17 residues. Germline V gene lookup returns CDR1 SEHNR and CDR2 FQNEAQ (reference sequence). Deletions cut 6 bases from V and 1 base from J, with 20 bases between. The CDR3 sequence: CASRLITGGGRTDTQYF. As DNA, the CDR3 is TGTGCCAGCAGACTAATAACTGGGGGAGGACGCACAGATACGCAGTATTTT.

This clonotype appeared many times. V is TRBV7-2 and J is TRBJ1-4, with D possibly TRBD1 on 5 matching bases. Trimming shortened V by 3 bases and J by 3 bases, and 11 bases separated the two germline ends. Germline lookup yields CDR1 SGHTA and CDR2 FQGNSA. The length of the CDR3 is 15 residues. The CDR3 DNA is TGTGCCAGCAGCTTTTCCGGGACCCCTAATGAAAAACTGTTTTTT. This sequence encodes CASSFSGTPNEKLFF.

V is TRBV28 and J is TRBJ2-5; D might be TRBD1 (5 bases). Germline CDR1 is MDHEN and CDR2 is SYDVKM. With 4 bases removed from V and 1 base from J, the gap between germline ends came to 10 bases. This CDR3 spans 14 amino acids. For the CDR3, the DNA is TGTGCCAGCAGTTCGCAAGGGGCCCAAGAGACCCAGTACTTC. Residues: CASSSQGAQETQYF.

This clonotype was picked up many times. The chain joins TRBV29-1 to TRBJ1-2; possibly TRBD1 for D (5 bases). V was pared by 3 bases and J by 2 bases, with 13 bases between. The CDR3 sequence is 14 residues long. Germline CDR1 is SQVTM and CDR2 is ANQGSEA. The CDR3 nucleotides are TGCAGCGTTGAGGCTCAAGGGGTGAACTATGGCTACACCTTC. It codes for CSVEAQGVNYGYTF.

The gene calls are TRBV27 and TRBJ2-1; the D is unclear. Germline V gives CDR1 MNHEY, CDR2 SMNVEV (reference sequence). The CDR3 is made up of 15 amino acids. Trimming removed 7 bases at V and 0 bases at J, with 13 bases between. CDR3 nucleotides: TGTGCCAGCAAGATGGGCAGAAGCTCCTACAATGAGCAGTTCTTC. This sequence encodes CASKMGRSSYNEQFF.

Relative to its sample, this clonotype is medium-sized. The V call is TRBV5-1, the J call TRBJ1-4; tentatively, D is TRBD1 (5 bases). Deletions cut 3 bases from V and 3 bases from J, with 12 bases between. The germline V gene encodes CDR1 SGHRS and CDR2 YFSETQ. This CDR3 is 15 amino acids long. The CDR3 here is CASSSTGAPNEKLFF. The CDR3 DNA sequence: TGCGCCAGCAGCTCGACCGGGGCACCTAATGAAAAACTGTTTTTT.

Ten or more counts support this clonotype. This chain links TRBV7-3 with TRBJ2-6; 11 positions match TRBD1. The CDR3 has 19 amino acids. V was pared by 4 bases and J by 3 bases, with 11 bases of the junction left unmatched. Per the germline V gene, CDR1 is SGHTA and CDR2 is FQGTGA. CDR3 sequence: CASSYYPGQGESGANVLTF. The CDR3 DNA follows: TGTGCCAGCAGCTATTACCCGGGACAGGGGGAAAGTGGGGCCAACGTCCTGACTTTC.

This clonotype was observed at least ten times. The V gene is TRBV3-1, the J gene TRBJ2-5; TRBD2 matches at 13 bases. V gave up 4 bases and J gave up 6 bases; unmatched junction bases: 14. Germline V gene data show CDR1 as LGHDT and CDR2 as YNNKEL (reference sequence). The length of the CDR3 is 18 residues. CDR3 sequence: CASSPPGTSGMVGKTQYF. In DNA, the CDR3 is TGTGCCAGCAGCCCACCCGGGACTAGCGGGATGGTTGGTAAGACCCAGTACTTC.

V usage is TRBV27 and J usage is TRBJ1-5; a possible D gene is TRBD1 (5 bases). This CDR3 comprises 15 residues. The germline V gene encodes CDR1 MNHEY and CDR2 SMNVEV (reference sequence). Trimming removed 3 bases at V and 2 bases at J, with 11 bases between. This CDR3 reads CASSFIGGGNQPQHF. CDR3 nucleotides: TGTGCCAGCAGTTTCATTGGGGGTGGCAATCAGCCCCAGCATTTT.

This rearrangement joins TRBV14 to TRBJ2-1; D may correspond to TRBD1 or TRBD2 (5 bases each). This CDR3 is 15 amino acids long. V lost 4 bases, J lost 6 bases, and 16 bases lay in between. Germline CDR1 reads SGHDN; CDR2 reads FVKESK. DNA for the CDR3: TGTGCCAGCAGCCGAGGGACCAGCTACCGCAATGAGCAGTTCTTC. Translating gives CASSRGTSYRNEQFF.

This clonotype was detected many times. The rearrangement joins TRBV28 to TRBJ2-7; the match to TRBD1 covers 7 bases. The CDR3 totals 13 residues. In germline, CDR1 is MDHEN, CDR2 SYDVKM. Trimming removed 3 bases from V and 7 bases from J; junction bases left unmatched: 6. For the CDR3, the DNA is TGTGCCAGCAGTTTTTTACAGGGGTGGGAGCAGTACTTC. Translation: CASSFLQGWEQYF.

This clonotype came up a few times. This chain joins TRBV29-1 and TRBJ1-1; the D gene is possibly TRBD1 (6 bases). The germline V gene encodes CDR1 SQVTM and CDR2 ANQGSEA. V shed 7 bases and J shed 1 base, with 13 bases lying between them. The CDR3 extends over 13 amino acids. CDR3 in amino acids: CSGIRGENTEAFF. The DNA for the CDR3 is TGCAGCGGAATCAGGGGAGAGAACACTGAAGCTTTCTTT.

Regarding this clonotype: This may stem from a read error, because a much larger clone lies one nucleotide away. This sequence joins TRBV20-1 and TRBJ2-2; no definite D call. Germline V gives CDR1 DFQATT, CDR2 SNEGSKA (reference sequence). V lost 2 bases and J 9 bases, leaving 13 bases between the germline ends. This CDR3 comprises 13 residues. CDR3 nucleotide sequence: TGCAGTGCTAGACGGTTCGAGACCCGGGAGCTGTTTTTT. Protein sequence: CSARRFETRELFF.